The 9 T cell receptor beta chains in this list originate from one sample, sequenced in a study of metastatic and nonmetastatic thyroid tumors. From the PCR reads, TCRdb re-called clones with MiXCR. In the table there are 30,000 to 35,000 clones, about 33% of which are singletons. Thyroid surgery was preceded by no treatment in any patient. Sequenced: tumor tissue. The receptors derive from a female donor with papillary thyroid cancer or a benign thyroid nodule (not recorded which). Some clones in this sample may be carry-over from other donors' samples.

The chain recombines TRBV7-2 with TRBJ2-7; D is uncertain. Trimming removed 5 bases from V and 2 bases from J, with 16 bases in between. Germline CDR1 SGHTA, CDR2 FQGNSA. This CDR3 has 15 amino acids. The CDR3, as DNA: TGTGCCAGCAGCCCTAGTTACGGTATAACCTACGAGCAGTACTTC. Amino acid sequence: CASSPSYGITYEQYF.

V and J are TRBV3-1 and TRBJ1-2; no clear D gene. This CDR3 contains 15 residues. Germline CDR1 is LGHDT and CDR2 is YNNKEL (reference sequence). V was trimmed by 6 bases and J by 2 bases, leaving 16 bases between them. CDR3 nucleotides: TGTGCCAGCAGTACCACGTATACGGGGAACTATGGCTACACCTTC. Translated, it gives CASSTTYTGNYGYTF.

The chain joins TRBV6-5 to TRBJ2-7; 8 positions agree with TRBD1. V lost 0 bases and J lost 5; bases outside the gene matches: 12. Germline CDR1 MNHEY, CDR2 SVGAGI. This CDR3 has 17 residues. The CDR3 protein is CASSYSLGQGRPHEQYF. CDR3 coding DNA: TGTGCCAGCAGTTACTCCCTAGGACAGGGCCGTCCCCACGAGCAGTACTTC.

This chain uses TRBV6-5 with TRBJ1-1; possible D gene TRBD1, 5 bases. CDR1 is MNHEY, CDR2 SVGAGI, per germline. The CDR3 has 14 amino acids. Deletions cut 4 bases from V and 1 base from J, with 10 bases between. This CDR3 is CASSSPDRNTEAFF. CDR3 DNA: TGTGCCAGCAGTTCTCCCGACAGGAACACTGAAGCTTTCTTT.

A remark on this clone: Relative to the germline gene, one junction end is altered; a read error may explain this. The V call is TRBV27, the J call TRBJ2-7; D is ambiguous. This CDR3 has 14 amino acids. The V gene's germline CDR1 is MNHEY and CDR2 SMNVEV (reference sequence). The CDR3 spells CVSSFNGVAYEQYF. Written as DNA, the CDR3 is TGTGTCAGCAGTTTTAATGGAGTCGCCTACGAGCAGTACTTC.

This chain uses TRBV11-1 with TRBJ2-1; tentatively, D is TRBD2 (6 bases). The ends were cut back, 2 bases at V and 9 bases at J, with 17 bases in the middle. The CDR3 is 15 residues long. CDR1 and CDR2 from the germline V gene are SGHAT and FQDESV (reference sequence). CDR3 nucleotides: TGTGCCAGCAGCTTACTCGGGAGCACGGCGAGTGAGCAGTTCTTC. As protein: CASSLLGSTASEQFF.

This chain links TRBV5-1 with TRBJ1-4; 11 bases agree with TRBD1. CDR3 length equals 19 residues. CDR1 is SGHRS, CDR2 YFSETQ, per germline. The junction had 12 bases not matched to a gene; V was cut back by 0 bases and J by 5 bases. The CDR3 DNA reads as TGCGCCAGCAGCTTGGGCCGAGGACAGGGGGCGGTCAGGAATGAAAAACTGTTTTTT. Translation gives CASSLGRGQGAVRNEKLFF.

In this sample, this clone turned up a few times. This chain joins TRBV28 and TRBJ2-7; 13 positions agree with TRBD2. The V segment lost 5 bases and the J segment 3 bases; nucleotides outside the gene matches: 10. The CDR3 runs to 17 residues. CDR1 and CDR2 from the germline V gene are MDHEN and SYDVKM. CDR3 sequence (DNA): TGTGCCAGCAGTCTCACTAGCGGGAGGGCCTCGGGCTACGAGCAGTACTTC. This gives the protein CASSLTSGRASGYEQYF.

J is TRBJ1-5 and V is TRBV15, with a weak D call TRBD1 (5 bases). The V end lost 0 bases, the J end lost 15 bases, and 18 bases lay between the germline ends. This CDR3 has 14 residues. The V gene's germline CDR1 is LNHNV and CDR2 YYDKDF (reference sequence). CDR3 amino acids: CATSRERVPGGVHF. The CDR3 region has the DNA TGTGCCACCAGCAGAGAGAGGGTGCCCGGGGGGGTGCATTTT.